Shown below are 5 T cell receptor beta chains from a single sample sequenced in a study of blood T cell repertoires in COVID-19. Some clones are missing from TCRdb's copy, which holds only in-frame ones; the method was immunoSEQ multiplex PCR. Of more than 100,000 clones listed, 84% are singletons. What was sequenced was peripheral blood. The receptor set was obtained from a man between 60 and 75 years old with acute or convalescent COVID-19.

The chain combines TRBV6-6 with TRBJ1-2; D might be TRBD1 (5 bases). The CDR3 consists of 15 residues. Germline-derived CDR1 and CDR2 are MNHNY and SVGAGI (reference sequence). Trimming removed 5 bases from V and 4 bases from J, with 17 bases in between. CDR3 region: CASSPGGSPGYGYTF. Written as DNA, the CDR3 is TGTGCCAGCAGTCCGGGGGGGTCGCCGGGCTATGGCTACACCTTC.

V usage is TRBV24-1 and J usage is TRBJ2-1; 11 bases match TRBD2. Germline CDR1 KGHDR, CDR2 SFDVKD. The junction had 8 bases not matched to a gene; V was cut back by 4 bases and J by 4 bases. The CDR3 contains 17 residues. CDR3 DNA sequence: TGTGCCACCAGTGACTCTACTAGCGGGAGTTGGTACAATGAGCAGTTCTTC. Translating it yields CATSDSTSGSWYNEQFF.

The chain combines TRBV10-1 with TRBJ2-3; TRBD1 might be the D (5 bases). This CDR3 is 15 amino acids long. Germline-derived CDR1 and CDR2 are WNHNN and SYGVQD (reference sequence). Trimming left V 1 base short and J 5 bases short, with 13 bases between. The CDR3 loop reads CASSEFQGVIDTQYF. In nucleotides, the CDR3 is TGCGCCAGCAGTGAGTTTCAAGGGGTTATAGATACGCAGTATTTT.

The rearrangement uses TRBV3-1 (or the pseudogene TRBV3-2) and TRBJ2-7; the match to TRBD2 covers 11 bases. This CDR3 has 15 amino acids. The V gene end was trimmed by 2 bases and the J gene end by 2 bases; junction bases not matched to a gene: 2. Germline loops: CDR1 LGHDT, CDR2 YNNKEL (reference sequence). Here the CDR3 reads CASSQRSGGAYEQYF. The CDR3 coding sequence is TGTGCCAGCAGCCAACGTAGCGGGGGGGCCTACGAGCAGTACTTC.

The chain is built from TRBV2 and TRBJ1-5; 10 nucleotides match TRBD1. The CDR3 is 15 amino acids. The V segment lost 2 bases and the J segment 7 bases; nucleotides outside the gene matches: 5. CDR1 is SNHLY, CDR2 FYNNEI, per germline. The CDR3 bases are TGTGCCAGCAGTGAACCCGGGACAGGGGCCCAGCCCCAGCATTTT. It yields the protein CASSEPGTGAQPQHF. The full variable domain, in which reference TRBV2 and TRBJ1-5 provide the parts outside the CDR3, is EPEVTQTPSHQVTQMGQEVILRCVPISNHLYFYWYRQILGQKVEFLVSFYNNEISEKSEIFDDQFSVERPDGSNFTLKIRSTKLEDSAMYFCASSEPGTGAQPQHFGDGTRLSIL.